What follows is one TCR beta chain and its context. What it recognizes is unknown. These data belong to a study of T cell responses to AZD1222 COVID-19 vaccine. Study-wide results and caveats: Dominant CD4 TCR responses targeted spike regions 160-218 and 743-854. There were repertoire samples only from the period after the peak T cell response.

Germline trimming cut 1 base from V and 4 bases from J; bases unmatched to any gene: 1. CDR3 length: 16 amino acids. Germline V gene data show CDR1 as LNHNV and CDR2 as YYDKDF (reference sequence). Produced via immunoSEQ multiplex PCR; TCRdb's table is partial and in-frame only. The table shows 74,000 or so clones, with 80% to 85% occurring only once. The V gene is TRBV15, the J gene TRBJ2-2, with 12 bases aligning to TRBD2. The source is an adult in good health. The input for sequencing was peripheral blood, taken on day 0 of AZD1222 vaccination. CDR3 protein: CATSRGLAGATGELFF. The CDR3, as DNA: TGTGCCACCAGCAGAGGACTAGCGGGGGCCACCGGGGAGCTGTTTTTT.